This is a list of T cell receptor beta chains from one sample in a study of blood T cell repertoires in COVID-19. Produced via immunoSEQ multiplex PCR; TCRdb's table is partial and in-frame only. The repertoire holds some 25,000 clones, about 81% seen once, with roughly 2.5% in the top ten. Sequenced: peripheral blood. These receptors were obtained from a woman in her seventies with COVID-19, enrolled during active disease. Each CDR3 is given with its conserved first and last residue. The D gene is left open where the match is weak. Some rows mark clone size as missing; the rest say once, few, many or name a class of expanded clone.

d_call	clone_size	j_call	v_call	cdr3_nt	cdr3_aa
.	.	TRBJ1-6	TRBV2	TGTGCCAGCAGTGACAGGGAAAATTCACCCCTCCACTTT	CASSDRENSPLHF
TRBD2	.	TRBJ2-5	TRBV7-3	TGTGCCAGCAGCCCCCGAGGTAGCGGGGGGCAAGAGACCCAGTACTTC	CASSPRGSGGQETQYF
.	.	TRBJ1-3	TRBV4-3	TGCGCCAGCAGCCAAGAATTTGCGGGGGTCTCTGGAAACACCATATATTTT	CASSQEFAGVSGNTIYF
.	.	TRBJ1-5	TRBV19	TGTGCCAGTAGTATAAAACGAGGAGGCAATCAGCCCCAGCATTTT	CASSIKRGGNQPQHF
TRBD2	.	TRBJ2-3	TRBV7-3	TGTGCCAGCAGCCCCCAGGGACTAGGAGGCCCAGATACGCAGTATTTT	CASSPQGLGGPDTQYF
TRBD1	.	TRBJ2-1	TRBV4-1	TGCGCCAGCAGTCACGCCACAGGGGGCAATGAGCAGTTCTTC	CASSHATGGNEQFF
.	.	TRBJ1-2	TRBV7-2	TGTGCCAGCAGCTTAACCAGGAACTCAGCTAACTATGGCTACACCTTC	CASSLTRNSANYGYTF
.	.	TRBJ1-5	TRBV19	TGTGCCAGTAGCCTAGGGGTCAGGGTGGTTTATAGCAATCAGCCCCAGCATTTT	CASSLGVRVVYSNQPQHF
.	.	TRBJ1-2	TRBV18	TGTGCCAGCTCACCAGACAGGAACTATGGCTACACCTTC	CASSPDRNYGYTF
TRBD1	.	TRBJ1-2	TRBV11-2	TGTGCCAGCAGCCCTCGACAGGGGAGAACTATCAGAGGCTACACCTTC	CASSPRQGRTIRGYTF
.	.	TRBJ2-2	TRBV6-5	TGTGCCAGCAGTTATGGCGGGACCGGGGAGCTGTTTTTT	CASSYGGTGELFF
TRBD2	.	TRBJ2-1	TRBV5-1	TGCGCCAGCAGCAGCTCCCCGGGACTAGCGGGCAATGAGCAGTTCTTC	CASSSSPGLAGNEQFF
TRBD1	few	TRBJ2-7	TRBV7-9	TGTGCCAGCAGCCCTCGACAGGGATGGGAGCAGTACTTC	CASSPRQGWEQYF
TRBD1	.	TRBJ1-2	TRBV5-1	TGCGCCAGCAGCTTGGCGGGGACAGGAGGCGGCTACACCTTC	CASSLAGTGGGYTF
.	.	TRBJ1-2	TRBV5-6	TGTGCCAGCAGCTTGGGCCGCCAGGACTATGGCTACACCTTC	CASSLGRQDYGYTF
.	.	TRBJ1-2	TRBV2	TGTGCCAGCAGCGGATGGAGGAACACAGGGCCCTTCGGTGGCTACACCTTC	CASSGWRNTGPFGGYTF
TRBD1	once	TRBJ2-7	TRBV20-1	TGCAGTGCTAGTCCCAGAGGTGCAGGGGGCGGCCACGAGCAGTACTTC	CSASPRGAGGGHEQYF
TRBD1	.	TRBJ1-5	TRBV7-7	TGTGCCAGCAGCCTACAGGGGGTGGCTCTCAGGGATCAGCCCCAGCATTTT	CASSLQGVALRDQPQHF
TRBD1	.	TRBJ1-1	TRBV29-1	TGCAGCGTAGTAGGACAGGGGGGAACTGAAGCTTTCTTT	CSVVGQGGTEAFF
TRBD2	.	TRBJ2-3	TRBV6-2/TRBV6-3	TGTGCCAGCAGCGGGACTAGCAGCAGCACAGATACGCAGTATTTT	CASSGTSSSTDTQYF
TRBD2	few	TRBJ2-1	TRBV7-2	TGTGCCAGCAGCCGCTTCCTAGCGGGAACCCCCTACAATGAGCAGTTCTTC	CASSRFLAGTPYNEQFF
.	.	TRBJ2-7	TRBV10-3	TGTGCCATCAGTGAGCCAGGGCGCGCCTACGAGCAGTACTTC	CAISEPGRAYEQYF
.	.	TRBJ1-2	TRBV12-3/TRBV12-4	TGTGCCAGCAGTTGGGAGAACTATGGCTACACCTTC	CASSWENYGYTF
.	.	TRBJ1-2	TRBV5-6	TGTGCCAGCAGCCCGCCCGGCCCGGGAGGGCGGGGGTCTAACTATGGCTACACCTTC	CASSPPGPGGRGSNYGYTF
.	.	TRBJ1-2	TRBV4-1	TGCGCCAGCAGCCAAAACACAGGGAACTATGGCTACACCTTC	CASSQNTGNYGYTF
TRBD2	.	TRBJ2-5	TRBV5-1	TGCGCCAGCAGCTCCCTTTTAGCGGGAGGGAAAGAGACCCAGTACTTC	CASSSLLAGGKETQYF
TRBD1	.	TRBJ1-4	TRBV3-1/TRBV3-2	TGTGCCAGCAGCCTCCGGGGGCCAGGGGGTGAAAAACTGTTTTTT	CASSLRGPGGEKLFF
.	once	TRBJ2-7	TRBV11-3	TGTGCCAGCAGCCCCGGGGGACAGTACAGCTCCTACGAGCAGTACTTC	CASSPGGQYSSYEQYF
.	.	TRBJ1-1	TRBV7-2	TGTGCCAGCAGCTTAGCCAAGAACACTGAAGCTTTCTTT	CASSLAKNTEAFF
.	.	TRBJ2-2	TRBV5-6	TGTGCCAGCAGCCTTTCTAGCGCCGGGGAGCTGTTTTTT	CASSLSSAGELFF
.	.	TRBJ1-2	TRBV4-1	TGCGCCAGCAGCCAAGTACTAAGGGACAAAAACTATGGCTACACCTTC	CASSQVLRDKNYGYTF
TRBD1	few	TRBJ1-1	TRBV27	TGTGCCAGCAGCACTTCGGGGGGGCAGGGGGACACTGAAGCTTTCTTT	CASSTSGGQGDTEAFF
TRBD1	.	TRBJ2-7	TRBV5-1	TGCGCCAGCAGCTTGGGTATCGGGACAGGGGGCTACGAGCAGTACTTC	CASSLGIGTGGYEQYF